This note documents a single TCR beta chain sequence. Its antigen target is currently unknown. Per-nucleotide qualities are absent, and no much larger clonotype sits a single base away. The germline ends are 18 bases apart after V is trimmed by 0 bases and J by 3 bases. Reading from cysteine to phenylalanine, the CDR3 counts 18 amino acids. Only the CDR3 region is kept as DNA, spanning 54 bases read in frame from base 1. Per the germline V gene (reference sequence), PRHDT is the CDR1 and FYEKMQ is the CDR2. The data belong to a study of T cell responses to AZD1222 COVID-19 vaccine (dated by TCRdb to about 2021). Concerning the study at large: AZD1222 recipients given second doses at about 4 weeks or at about 12 weeks were pooled, since spike-specific TCR depth and breadth were not found to differ between the two schedules. Enrollment into the trials was organized by age into subgroups of 18-55, 56-69 and 70-plus years, and those subgroups contained about 160, 30 and 59 TCR-sequenced participants, respectively. TCR sequencing was performed for about 240 trial participants, of whom approximately 200 were given two doses of AZD1222 and some 25 were given two doses of MenACWY control vaccine. Here is what the overall study found, with its caveats: Vaccine-associated CD4 TCRs spanned the whole spike protein, with dominant responses in regions 160-218 and 743-854. In the small 56-69-year group, the increase in depth fell short of significance, most likely because of low power. Conclusions about previously exposed vaccinees were limited because only a handful of AZD1222 recipients were SARS-CoV-2 seropositive at baseline. Most participants were white British and females outnumbered males, and the authors suggested that clonal diversity may have been underestimated. Reportedly, almost half of the unique spike-specific TCRs recognized epitopes lying outside the regions that are mutated in the B.1.351 and B.1.1.7 variants. Because no samples from the day 14 peak response were available, repertoires could be characterized only after the peak T cell response. After two AZD1222 doses, both the breadth and the depth of spike-specific TCRs were significantly higher than at day 0 and than in MenACWY recipients.

The time point tag for this specimen amounts to: baseline before first vaccination. Samples from vaccinated people were obtained from the UK trials COV001 and COV002, which included a single-blind randomized controlled phase 2/3 trial of AZD1222 (ChAdOx1 nCoV-19) in healthy adults. Trial participant PBMC samples were collected at day 0 and day 28 after the second dose for TCRbeta chain sequencing. The CDR3 regions of human TCRbeta chains were subjected to immunosequencing. In the paper's pipeline: Repertoire TCRs were checked for matches against a reference library of SARS-CoV-2-specific TCRs that had been generated using the MIRA antigen-specificity platform. Breadth was defined as the fraction of unique TCRs that were SARS-CoV-2-associated, and depth was defined as the fraction of total T cells that were SARS-CoV-2-associated. Using the MIRA data, each spike-specific TCR was mapped to the spike region that the TCR reacts to and placed in a CD4 or CD8 class. Log10-transformed breadth and depth values were compared by one-way ANOVA with Sidak's multiple comparisons tests. The source is immuneACCESS, and TCRdb retained only in-frame sequences with V and J called. Part of the clones is not carried over; for the studies checked, unresolved V genes explain less than half of this, and the remainder is unexplained. From that table come the V and J calls and clone size; the DNA was used to work out D and trimming. For this sample there are 120,000 or so clones; less than 95% appear just once. The ten most abundant clones make up roughly 5% of the sample.

The sequence joins TRBV13 to TRBJ1-3; TRBD1 is a weak D gene call, 6 bases matching. The receptor was isolated from an adult in good health. The sample in question was peripheral blood, obtained on day 0 of AZD1222 vaccination. The CDR3 corresponds to CASSLGRGGAAYGNTIYF. In nucleotides, the sequence is TGTGCCAGCAGCTTAGGGCGCGGGGGGGCGGCGTATGGAAACACCATATATTTT.